This TCR beta chain originates from a study of cytomegalovirus exposure and HLA in healthy donors. Study findings and constraints: CMV antigen specificity of a few CMV-associated chains was confirmed in vitro. Reported results showed that the classifier diagnosed cytomegalovirus status with high specificity and sensitivity. Overall, roughly 170 TCR beta chains were annotated as cytomegalovirus-associated.

The length of the CDR3 is 15 residues. V lost 2 bases to trimming and J lost 0 bases, with 10 bases between them. CDR1 and CDR2 from the germline V gene are SEHNR and FQNEAQ (reference sequence). Healthy bone marrow donors supplied every sample. The PCR was carried out with 60 Vbeta primers and 13 Jbeta primers. The assay was immunoSEQ multiplex PCR, and TCRdb's table has in-frame clones only and misses some. The data show 150,000 or so clones, around 78% seen once. A remark on this clone: Its antigen is as yet unknown.

The source of this sequence is a middle-aged woman in good health and CMV-seronegative. The chain is built from TRBV7-9 and TRBJ1-2; D gene ambiguous. Sequenced: PBMCs. The CDR3 here is CASSLSNTPNYGYTF. In nucleotides, the CDR3 is TGTGCCAGCAGCTTATCAAACACCCCTAACTATGGCTACACCTTC.